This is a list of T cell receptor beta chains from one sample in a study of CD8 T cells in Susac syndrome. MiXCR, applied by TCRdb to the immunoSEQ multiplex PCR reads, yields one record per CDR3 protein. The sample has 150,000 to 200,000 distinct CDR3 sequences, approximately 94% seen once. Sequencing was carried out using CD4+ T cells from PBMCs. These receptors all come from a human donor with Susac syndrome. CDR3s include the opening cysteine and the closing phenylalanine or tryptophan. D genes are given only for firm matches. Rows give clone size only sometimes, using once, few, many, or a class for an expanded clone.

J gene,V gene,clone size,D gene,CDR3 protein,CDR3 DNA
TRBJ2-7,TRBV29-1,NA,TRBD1,CSVIGQGAYEQYF,TGCAGCGTTATTGGACAGGGGGCCTACGAGCAGTACTTC
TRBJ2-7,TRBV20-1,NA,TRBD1,CSARTGFAQYF,TGCAGTGCTAGGACAGGGTTCGCGCAGTACTTC
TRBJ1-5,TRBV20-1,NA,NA,CSARDDGQLNQPQHF,TGCAGTGCTAGAGATGACGGACAGCTCAATCAGCCCCAGCATTTT
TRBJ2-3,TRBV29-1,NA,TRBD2,CSVEGSGGPTDTQYF,TGCAGCGTTGAAGGTAGCGGGGGGCCCACAGATACGCAGTATTTT
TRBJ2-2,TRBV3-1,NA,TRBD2,CASSQDIAGDTGELFF,TGTGCCAGCAGCCAAGATATAGCGGGGGACACCGGGGAGCTGTTTTTT
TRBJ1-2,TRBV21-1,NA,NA,CASSTRCYTF,TGTGCCAGCAGCACCCGTTGCTACACCTTC
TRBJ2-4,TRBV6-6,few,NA,CASSSGTAKNIQYF,TGTGCCAGCAGTTCCGGGACAGCCAAAAACATTCAGTACTTC
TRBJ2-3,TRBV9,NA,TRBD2,CASSVVWGLAGVTDTQYF,TGTGCCAGCAGCGTAGTGTGGGGACTAGCGGGGGTTACAGATACGCAGTATTTT
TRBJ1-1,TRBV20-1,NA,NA,CSAREKNTEAFF,TGCAGTGCTAGAGAAAAGAACACTGAAGCTTTCTTT
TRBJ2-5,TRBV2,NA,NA,CASSGTGAQETQYF,TGTGCCAGCAGTGGGACCGGGGCCCAAGAGACCCAGTACTTC
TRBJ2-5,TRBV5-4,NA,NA,CASSAGGQETQYF,TGTGCCAGCAGCGCGGGTGGGCAAGAGACCCAGTACTTC
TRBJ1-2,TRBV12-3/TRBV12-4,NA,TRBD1,CASSPEGGRLDGYTF,TGTGCCAGCAGTCCAGAAGGGGGCCGGTTAGATGGCTACACCTTC
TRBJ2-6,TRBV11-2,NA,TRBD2,CASSPGGGTGANVLTF,TGTGCCAGCAGCCCCGGGGGGGGCACTGGGGCCAACGTCCTGACTTTC
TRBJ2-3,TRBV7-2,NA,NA,CASSLMGVTDTQYF,TGTGCCAGCAGCTTAATGGGGGTCACAGATACGCAGTATTTT
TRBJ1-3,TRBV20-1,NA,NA,CSASVLGPSSGNTIYF,TGCAGTGCTAGCGTGTTGGGGCCTAGCTCTGGAAACACCATATATTTT
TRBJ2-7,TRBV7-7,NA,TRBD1,CASSRDRGSEQYF,TGTGCCAGCAGCAGGGACAGGGGTTCCGAGCAGTACTTC
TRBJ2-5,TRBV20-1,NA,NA,CSARRGETQYF,TGCAGTGCTAGAAGGGGGGAGACCCAGTACTTC
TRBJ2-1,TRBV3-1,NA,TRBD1,CASRLGQADEQFF,TGTGCCAGCAGACTGGGACAGGCAGATGAGCAGTTCTTC
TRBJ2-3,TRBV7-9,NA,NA,CASSLRPGTDTQYF,TGTGCCAGCAGTTTACGGCCGGGAACAGATACGCAGTATTTT
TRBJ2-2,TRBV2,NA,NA,CASSGTNANTGELFF,TGTGCCTCCAGCGGGACAAATGCGAACACCGGGGAGCTGTTTTTT
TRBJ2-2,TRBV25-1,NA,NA,CASSESTTGELFF,TGTGCCAGCAGTGAATCAACTACCGGGGAGCTGTTTTTT
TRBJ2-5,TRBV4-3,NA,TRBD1,CASSQGIDREETQYF,TGCGCCAGCAGCCAAGGGATCGACAGGGAAGAGACCCAGTACTTC
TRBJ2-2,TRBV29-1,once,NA,CSVEDRGRSDTGELFF,TGCAGCGTTGAAGATAGGGGCAGGAGTGACACCGGGGAGCTGTTTTTT
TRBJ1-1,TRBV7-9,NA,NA,CASSKREGDTEAFF,TGTGCCAGCAGCAAAAGGGAGGGAGATACTGAAGCTTTCTTT
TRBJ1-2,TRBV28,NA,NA,CASSPTVDYGYTF,TGTGCCAGCAGCCCAACAGTCGACTATGGCTACACCTTC
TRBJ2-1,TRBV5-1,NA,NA,CASSLDSIPYNEQFF,TGCGCCAGCAGCTTGGACTCGATCCCCTACAATGAGCAGTTCTTC
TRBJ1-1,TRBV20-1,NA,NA,CSARDHGERLGNTEAFF,TGCAGTGCTAGAGATCACGGGGAAAGGTTAGGGAACACTGAAGCTTTCTTT
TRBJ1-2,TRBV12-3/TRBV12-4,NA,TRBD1,CASSPGQALNYGYTF,TGTGCCAGCAGCCCCGGACAGGCCCTCAACTATGGCTACACCTTC
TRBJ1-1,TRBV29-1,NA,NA,CSVEDPLRTMNTEAFF,TGCAGCGTTGAAGATCCATTGAGGACCATGAACACTGAAGCTTTCTTT
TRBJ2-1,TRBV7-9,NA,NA,CASSLAEQRPFF,TGTGCCAGCAGCTTAGCGGAGCAGCGGCCGTTCTTC
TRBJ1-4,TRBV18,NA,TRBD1,CASSPNRGRSYEKLFF,TGTGCCAGCTCACCAAACAGGGGACGGTCATATGAAAAACTGTTTTTT
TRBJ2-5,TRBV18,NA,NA,CASSPQEKETQYF,TGTGCCAGCTCACCACAGGAAAAAGAGACCCAGTACTTC
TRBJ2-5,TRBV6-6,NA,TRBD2,CASSYRSIAGRETQYF,TGTGCCAGCAGTTACCGGTCGATAGCGGGGCGGGAGACCCAGTACTTC
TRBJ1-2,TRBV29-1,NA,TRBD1,CSGGTDYGYTF,TGCAGCGGCGGGACAGACTATGGCTACACCTTC
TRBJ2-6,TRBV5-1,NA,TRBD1,CASSLDPTGSGANVLTF,TGCGCCAGCAGCTTGGATCCGACAGGGTCTGGGGCCAACGTCCTGACTTTC
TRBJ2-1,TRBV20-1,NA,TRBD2,CSARDPTSGHNEQFF,TGCAGTGCTAGAGATCCAACTAGCGGACACAATGAGCAGTTCTTC
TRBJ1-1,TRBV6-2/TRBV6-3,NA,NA,CASSYSERGTEAFF,TGTGCCAGCAGTTACTCGGAGAGGGGGACGGAAGCTTTCTTT
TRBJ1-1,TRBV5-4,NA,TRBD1,CASSSTGAEAFF,TGTGCCAGCAGCTCGACAGGGGCTGAAGCTTTCTTT
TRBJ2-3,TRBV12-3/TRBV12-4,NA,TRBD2,CASSPSGVAGIFTDTQYF,TGTGCCAGCAGCCCGTCCGGGGTAGCGGGGATTTTCACAGATACGCAGTATTTT
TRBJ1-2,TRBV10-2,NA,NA,CASSQRGEGYTF,TGCGCCAGCAGTCAGAGGGGGGAAGGCTACACCTTC
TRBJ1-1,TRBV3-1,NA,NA,CASSSPPRDTEAFF,TGTGCCAGCAGCAGCCCACCGCGGGACACTGAAGCTTTCTTT
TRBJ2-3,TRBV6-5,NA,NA,CASSYFPGGANTDTQYF,TGTGCCAGCAGTTACTTCCCCGGAGGGGCCAACACAGATACGCAGTATTTT
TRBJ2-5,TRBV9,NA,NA,CASSVASSRKGGQETQYF,TGTGCCAGCAGCGTAGCATCGTCCAGGAAGGGGGGACAAGAGACCCAGTACTTC
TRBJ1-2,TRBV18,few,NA,CASSPSDSYGYTF,TGTGCCAGCTCACCCTCGGACAGCTATGGCTACACCTTC